This entry lists 29 T cell receptor beta chains sequenced from one sample in a study of spatial heterogeneity in lung cancer. Study observations and caveats: Tracking of tumor mutation counts was seen in expanded intratumoral alpha and beta TCR counts.

No cognate antigen is known for these TCRs. TCRdb reprocessed the 5' RACE reads via MiXCR and lists one record per CDR3 protein. The profile covers roughly 4,100 distinct CDR3 sequences, with roughly two fifths appearing a single time and approximately 31% taken by the ten largest. Sample time point: sample taken at primary tumor resection. The input for sequencing was lung tumor tissue, taken at surgery. The source of these receptors is a male donor with early-stage non-small cell lung cancer.

The rearrangement links TRBV3-1 to TRBJ2-5; 12 bases are shared with TRBD2. Germline V gives CDR1 LGHDT, CDR2 YNNKEL (reference sequence). The CDR3 covers 16 residues. V lost 2 bases and J lost 7; bases outside the gene matches: 8. DNA of the CDR3: TGTGCCAGCAGCCAAAGACTAGCGGGGGCGCCGGGGACCCAGTACTTC. It specifies CASSQRLAGAPGTQYF.

This clonotype has a count of ten or more. The junction departs from germline at one end; a sequencing error may be responsible. The chain combines TRBV5-1 with TRBJ1-1; TRBD1 aligns across 7 bases. This CDR3 has 14 residues. Germline-derived CDR1 and CDR2 are SGHRS and YFSETQ. CDR3 in DNA: TGCGCCAGCAGTTTGGGACAGCCGAACACTGAAGCTTTCTTT. This codes for CASSLGQPNTEAFF. Supplemented by reference TRBV5-1 and TRBJ1-1, the full variable domain reads KAGVTQTPRYLIKTRGQQVTLSCSPISGHRSVSWYQQTPGQGLQFLFEYFSETQRNKGNFPGRFSGRQFSNSRSEMNVSTLELGDSALYLCASSLGQPNTEAFFGQGTRLTVV.

This clonotype was recorded a few times. This CDR3 reads CASSLGTANEQFF. The DNA for the CDR3 is TGTGCCAGCAGCTTAGGGACAGCCAATGAGCAGTTCTTC. V is TRBV7-9 and J is TRBJ2-1, with D possibly TRBD1 on 6 matching bases. This CDR3 has 13 residues. Germline lookup yields CDR1 SEHNR and CDR2 FQNEAQ (reference sequence). The ends were cut back, 1 base at V and 6 bases at J, with 7 bases in the middle.

This clonotype is labeled as large. The V and J genes are TRBV5-1 and TRBJ2-1; perhaps TRBD2 as D (6 bases). CDR3 length: 17 residues. The germline V gene encodes CDR1 SGHRS and CDR2 YFSETQ. Trimming left V 0 bases short and J 1 base short, with 14 bases between. For the CDR3, the DNA is TGCGCCAGCAGCTTGGTCTTAGGTAGCGGATCCTACAATGAGCAGTTCTTC. It is translated as CASSLVLGSGSYNEQFF.

This clonotype came up a few times. The J gene is TRBJ2-3, the V gene TRBV13; D ambiguous. Trimming removed 4 bases at V and 2 bases at J, with 4 bases between. From germline, CDR1 is PRHDT and CDR2 FYEKMQ (reference sequence). The CDR3 loop spans 12 amino acids. The CDR3 here is CASSWDTDTQYF. The CDR3, as DNA: TGTGCCAGCAGCTGGGACACAGATACGCAGTATTTT. Full variable domain (outside the CDR3, taken from reference TRBV13 and TRBJ2-3): AAGVIQSPRHLIKEKRETATLKCYPIPRHDTVYWYQQGPGQDPQFLISFYEKMQSDKGSIPDRFSAQQFSDYHSELNMSSLELGDSALYFCASSWDTDTQYFGPGTRLTVL.

By sample fraction, this clonotype is medium-sized. This chain links TRBV7-3 with TRBJ2-1; D is ambiguous. The CDR3 length is 14 residues. Germline V gene lookup returns CDR1 SGHTA and CDR2 FQGTGA. V lost 4 bases, J lost 4 bases, and 11 bases lay in between. CDR3 sequence reads: CASSYAPGYNEQFF. The CDR3 coding sequence is TGTGCCAGCAGCTACGCGCCCGGTTACAATGAGCAGTTCTTC.

J is TRBJ2-1 and V is TRBV6-1, with a weak D call TRBD2 (5 bases). The V gene lost 6 bases and the J gene lost 0 bases, with 12 bases spanning the gap. The CDR3 sequence is 15 residues long. Per germline, CDR1 MNHNS and CDR2 SASEGT. CDR3 residues: CASRATRDSYNEQFF. In DNA form, the CDR3 reads TGTGCCAGCAGAGCTACACGGGACTCCTACAATGAGCAGTTCTTC.

V gene TRBV10-1 combines with J gene TRBJ1-2; D ambiguous. The V and J ends lost 10 bases and 6 bases respectively, with 18 bases between them. Germline-derived CDR1 and CDR2 are WNHNN and SYGVQD (reference sequence). The CDR3 has 13 residues. The CDR3 is CATRAGRLDGYTF. The CDR3 DNA reads as TGCGCCACCCGGGCGGGGAGATTGGATGGCTACACCTTC.

The V call is TRBV6-5, the J call TRBJ2-1; D is unresolved. CDR1 is MNHEY and CDR2 is SVGAGI in the germline V gene. Trimming took off 5 bases at V and 10 bases at J, with 9 bases between the two ends. The length of the CDR3 is 11 residues. The CDR3 DNA reads TGTGCCAGCAGTGATAGAGACGAGCAGTTCTTC. Encoded protein: CASSDRDEQFF.

The chain employs TRBV7-6 and TRBJ2-5; no firm D call. The CDR3 has 11 amino acids. V was trimmed by 5 bases and J by 3 bases, leaving 4 bases between them. CDR1 and CDR2 (germline): SGHVS, FNYEAQ. CDR3 sequence reads: CASSREETQYF. Written as DNA, the CDR3 is TGTGCCAGCAGCCGTGAAGAGACCCAGTACTTC.

This clonotype was observed at least ten times. V and J are TRBV19 and TRBJ2-7, with TRBD2 identical over 9 bases. Germline V gene lookup returns CDR1 LNHDA and CDR2 SQIVND (reference sequence). With 7 bases clipped from V and 4 bases from J, the junction kept 11 bases outside the gene matches. The CDR3 consists of 15 residues. CDR3 protein: CASKSGASGEYEQYF. In DNA form, the CDR3 reads TGTGCCAGTAAGAGCGGGGCTAGCGGGGAATACGAGCAGTACTTC.

This clonotype is labeled medium-sized. The chain links TRBV12-3 or TRBV12-4 to TRBJ2-7; D remains unclear. V was cut by 5 bases and J by 2 bases, with 13 bases left in between. The CDR3 is made up of 14 amino acids. The CDR3 here is CASSPLGSTYEQYF. The CDR3 nucleotides are TGTGCCAGCAGTCCCCTCGGGTCGACCTACGAGCAGTACTTC.

The chain employs TRBV29-1 and TRBJ2-3; 7 nucleotides line up with TRBD2. Germline V gene lookup returns CDR1 SQVTM and CDR2 ANQGSEA. J lost 3 bases, V lost 8 bases, and 14 bases had no gene match. The CDR3 sequence is 15 residues long. CDR3 in amino acids: CSTSGVGRGTDTQYF. The CDR3 bases are TGCAGCACAAGCGGGGTCGGAAGGGGAACAGATACGCAGTATTTT.

This clonotype is classed as large (0.1 to 1%). The chain carries TRBV7-9 and TRBJ2-1; the D is unclear. Germline V gene sequence: CDR1 SEHNR, CDR2 FQNEAQ (reference sequence). Trimming stripped 10 bases from V and 4 bases from J, with 8 bases between. This CDR3 comprises 11 residues. CDR3 sequence: CATVRYNEQFF. For the CDR3, the DNA is TGTGCCACCGTGCGGTACAATGAGCAGTTCTTC.

This clonotype is medium-sized. The CDR3 here is CAWSLSGNQPQHF. The CDR3 bases are TGTGCCTGGAGTTTATCTGGCAATCAGCCCCAGCATTTT. The V and J genes are TRBV30 and TRBJ1-5; D not resolved. The germline V and J ends were trimmed by 2 bases and 2 bases, with 7 bases remaining between them. Germline loops: CDR1 GTSNPN, CDR2 SVGIG (reference sequence). The length of the CDR3 is 13 residues.

The chain carries TRBV3-1 and TRBJ2-7; D not resolved. Deletions cut 3 bases from V and 2 bases from J, with 14 bases between. Germline-derived CDR1 and CDR2 are LGHDT and YNNKEL (reference sequence). CDR3 length: 15 residues. Here the CDR3 DNA reads TGTGCCAGCAGCCAGGCTCCTGGCTCCCCCTACGAGCAGTACTTC. It specifies CASSQAPGSPYEQYF.

By its share, this clonotype is medium-sized (0.01 to 0.1%). A read error may produce the germline difference seen at one junction end. This rearrangement joins TRBV7-3 to TRBJ1-4; perhaps TRBD1 as D (6 bases). CDR1 and CDR2 (germline): SGHTA, FQGTGA. This CDR3 has 16 amino acids. CDR3 residues: CASSLTSWGEGGKLFF. Here the CDR3 DNA reads TGTGCCAGCAGCCTAACGTCCTGGGGAGAAGGGGGAAAACTGTTTTTT.

By sample fraction, this clonotype is medium-sized. The gene calls are TRBV7-2 and TRBJ1-5, with D hard to call. This CDR3 spans 15 amino acids. Germline values: CDR1 SGHTA, CDR2 FQGNSA. The V and J ends lost 5 bases and 0 bases respectively, with 11 bases between them. CDR3 region: CASSPTGYSNQPQHF. As DNA, the CDR3 is TGTGCCAGCAGCCCGACGGGATATAGCAATCAGCCCCAGCATTTT.

The chain has TRBV3-1 and TRBJ2-2, with D possibly matching TRBD2 (7 bases). The CDR3 is 18 amino acids. Germline values: CDR1 LGHDT, CDR2 YNNKEL (reference sequence). V lost 3 bases to trimming and J lost 0 bases, with 17 bases between them. The DNA for the CDR3 is TGTGCCAGCAGCCATCCCCAGCGAGGGGGGGCGAACACCGGGGAGCTGTTTTTT. This gives the protein CASSHPQRGGANTGELFF.

This clonotype occurred a few times. V gene TRBV6-5 combines with J gene TRBJ2-1, with 9 nucleotides matching TRBD1. J was trimmed by 6 bases and V by 6 bases; bases with no gene match: 15. The CDR3 is 17 amino acids. Germline V gene data show CDR1 as MNHEY and CDR2 as SVGAGI. CDR3 nucleotide sequence: TGTGCCAGCAGAGCTCCACCCGGGACAGGGAGAACCAATGAGCAGTTCTTC. Its translation: CASRAPPGTGRTNEQFF.

The chain carries TRBV11-2 and TRBJ2-7; unclear D gene. V gave up 5 bases and J gave up 2 bases, with 13 bases separating them. Per germline, CDR1 SGHAT and CDR2 FQNNGV. There are 14 residues in the CDR3. The CDR3 sequence is CASSPGGIAYEQYF. The CDR3 DNA reads TGTGCCAGCAGCCCAGGTGGAATAGCCTACGAGCAGTACTTC.

In its sample, this clonotype was seen many times. The genes are TRBV5-6 and TRBJ1-4; TRBD1 might be the D (6 bases). Germline V lookup: CDR1 SGHDT, CDR2 YYEEEE. This CDR3 is built from 13 residues. Trimming removed 4 bases from V and 10 bases from J, with 14 bases in between. CDR3 nucleotides: TGTGCCAGCAGCGTGGTGGGACATGGAAAACTGTTTTTT. Translated: CASSVVGHGKLFF.

The chain links TRBV5-5 to TRBJ2-3, with 7 bases identical to TRBD1. The length of the CDR3 is 14 residues. Germline V gene sequence: CDR1 SGHKS, CDR2 YYEKEE (reference sequence). The trim removed 1 base at V and 3 bases at J, leaving 2 bases unmatched. In DNA, the CDR3 is TGTGCCAGCAGCTTGTTACAGGGGACAGATACGCAGTATTTT. This codes for CASSLLQGTDTQYF.

This clonotype was counted only a few times. V usage is TRBV6-6 and J usage is TRBJ1-1, with D possibly matching TRBD1 (5 bases). Germline CDR1 reads MNHNY; CDR2 reads SVGAGI (reference sequence). V gave up 7 bases and J gave up 8 bases, with 8 bases separating them. The CDR3 runs 10 residues. The chain's CDR3 is CASTGTEAFF. CDR3 DNA: TGTGCCAGCACGGGGACGGAAGCTTTCTTT.

The V call is TRBV7-2, the J call TRBJ2-6; D ambiguous. Between the trimmed V and J ends, which lost 2 bases and 1 base, there was a span of 6 bases. CDR3 size: 15 residues. In germline, CDR1 is SGHTA, CDR2 FQGNSA. CDR3 sequence: CASSLWDSGANVLTF. CDR3 sequence (DNA): TGTGCCAGCAGCTTATGGGATTCTGGGGCCAACGTCCTGACTTTC.

The rearrangement joins TRBV12-3 or TRBV12-4 to TRBJ2-5; D tentatively reads TRBD1 or TRBD2 (5 bases each). Trimming cost V 7 bases and J 5 bases, with 17 bases left between them. The CDR3 is 14 residues long. The CDR3 region is CASTTRGVRETQYF. The CDR3 coding sequence is TGTGCCAGCACCACTAGAGGGGTGCGGGAGACCCAGTACTTC.

The chain links TRBV5-4 to TRBJ2-5; D is tentatively TRBD1 or TRBD2 (5 bases each). This CDR3 region has 13 residues. The V end was cut by 4 bases, the J end by 7 bases, with 14 bases between. From germline, CDR1 is SGHNT and CDR2 YYREEE (reference sequence). The CDR3 nucleotides are TGTGCCAGCAGCGAGGGTCTCGGGGCGACCCAGTACTTC. Translated, it gives CASSEGLGATQYF.

Relative to its sample, this clonotype is medium-sized. This rearrangement joins TRBV2 to TRBJ2-7; D unclear. CDR1 SNHLY and CDR2 FYNNEI come from the germline V gene. The CDR3 extends over 12 amino acids. Trimming removed 2 bases from V and 4 bases from J, with 6 bases in between. CDR3 nucleotides: TGTGCCAGCAGTGAACGTGGTTACGAGCAGTACTTC. Protein product: CASSERGYEQYF.

The V call is TRBV6-1, the J call TRBJ2-3; D is possibly TRBD2 (5 bases). Germline V lookup: CDR1 MNHNS, CDR2 SASEGT. This CDR3 spans 12 amino acids. V dropped 7 bases and J dropped 6 bases, with 11 bases sitting between them. Written as DNA, the CDR3 is TGTGCCAGCACCGCCCGAGGGGATACGCAGTATTTT. Its protein is CASTARGDTQYF.